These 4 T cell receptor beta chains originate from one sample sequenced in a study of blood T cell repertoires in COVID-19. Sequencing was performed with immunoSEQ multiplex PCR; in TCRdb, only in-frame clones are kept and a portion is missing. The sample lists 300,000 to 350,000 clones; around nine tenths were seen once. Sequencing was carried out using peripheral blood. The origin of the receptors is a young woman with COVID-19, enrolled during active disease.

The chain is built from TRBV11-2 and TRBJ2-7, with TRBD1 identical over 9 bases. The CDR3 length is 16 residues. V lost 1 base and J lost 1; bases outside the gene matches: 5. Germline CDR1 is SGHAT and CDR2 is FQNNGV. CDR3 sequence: CASSLGRDRVSYEQYF. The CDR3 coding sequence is TGTGCCAGCAGCTTAGGGAGGGACAGGGTTTCCTACGAGCAGTACTTC.

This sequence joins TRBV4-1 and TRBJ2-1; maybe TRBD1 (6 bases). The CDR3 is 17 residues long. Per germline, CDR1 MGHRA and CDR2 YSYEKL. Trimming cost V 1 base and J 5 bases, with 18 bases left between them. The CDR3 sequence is CASSQANMGASNNEQFF. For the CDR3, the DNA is TGCGCCAGCAGCCAAGCCAACATGGGGGCTTCAAACAATGAGCAGTTCTTC.

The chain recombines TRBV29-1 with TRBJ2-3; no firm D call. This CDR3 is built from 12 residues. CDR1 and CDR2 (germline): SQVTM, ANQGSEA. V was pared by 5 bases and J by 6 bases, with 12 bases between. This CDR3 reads CSVSPGQDTQYF. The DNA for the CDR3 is TGCAGCGTTTCCCCTGGCCAGGATACGCAGTATTTT.

The CDR3 sequence is CASTTSSGSSYNEQFF. In DNA, the CDR3 is TGTGCCAGCACGACTAGTAGCGGATCGTCCTACAATGAGCAGTTCTTC. The chain has TRBV27 and TRBJ2-1, with D maybe TRBD2 (6 bases). The germline gives CDR1 MNHEY, CDR2 SMNVEV (reference sequence). The V end lost 7 bases, the J end lost 1 base, and 17 bases lay between the germline ends. The CDR3 loop spans 16 amino acids.